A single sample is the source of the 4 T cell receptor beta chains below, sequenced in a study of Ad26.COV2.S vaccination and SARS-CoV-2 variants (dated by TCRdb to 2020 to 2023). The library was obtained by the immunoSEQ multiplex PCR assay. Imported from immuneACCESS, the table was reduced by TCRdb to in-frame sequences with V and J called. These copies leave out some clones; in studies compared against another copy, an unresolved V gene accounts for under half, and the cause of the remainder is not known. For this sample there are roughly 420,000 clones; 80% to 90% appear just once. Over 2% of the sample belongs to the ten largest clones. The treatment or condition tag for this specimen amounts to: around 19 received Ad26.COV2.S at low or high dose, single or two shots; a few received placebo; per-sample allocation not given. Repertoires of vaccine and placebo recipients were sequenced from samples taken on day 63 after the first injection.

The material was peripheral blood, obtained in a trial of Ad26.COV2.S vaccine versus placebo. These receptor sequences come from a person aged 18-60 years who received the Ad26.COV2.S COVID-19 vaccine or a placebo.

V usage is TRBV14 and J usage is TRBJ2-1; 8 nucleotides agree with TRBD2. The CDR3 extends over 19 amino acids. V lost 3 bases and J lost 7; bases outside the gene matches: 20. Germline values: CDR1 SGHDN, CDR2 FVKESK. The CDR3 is CASSHSLAENSRRENEQFF. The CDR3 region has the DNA TGTGCCAGCAGCCATTCACTAGCGGAGAACTCCCGTCGGGAGAATGAGCAGTTCTTC. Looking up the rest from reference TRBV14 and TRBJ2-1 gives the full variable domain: EAGVTQFPSHSVIEKGQTVTLRCDPISGHDNLYWYRRVMGKEIKFLLHFVKESKQDESGMPNNRFLAERTGGTYSTLKVQPAELEDSGVYFCASSHSLAENSRRENEQFFGPGTRLTVL.

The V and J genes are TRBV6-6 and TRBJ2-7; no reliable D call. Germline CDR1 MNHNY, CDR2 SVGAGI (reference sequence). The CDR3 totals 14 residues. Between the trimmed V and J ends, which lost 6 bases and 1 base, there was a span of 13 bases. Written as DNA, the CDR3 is TGTGCCAGCAGAACAGATGCCACGTCCTACGAGCAGTACTTC. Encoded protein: CASRTDATSYEQYF.

The CDR3 spells CASSQDFSATNEKLFF. The CDR3 DNA reads TGTGCCAGCAGCCAAGACTTTTCTGCAACTAATGAAAAACTGTTTTTT. This chain uses TRBV3-1 (or the pseudogene TRBV3-2) with TRBJ1-4; D is uncertain. V was cut by 0 bases and J by 0 bases, with 8 bases left in between. There are 16 residues in the CDR3. The germline V gene has CDR1 LGHDT and CDR2 YNNKEL (reference sequence).

The CDR3 DNA follows: TGTGCCAGCAGCGCCCGGGGAGTGATACAAGAGACCCAGTACTTC. This gives the protein CASSARGVIQETQYF. The rearrangement joins TRBV9 to TRBJ2-5; perhaps TRBD2 as D (5 bases). Trimming removed 3 bases at V and 2 bases at J, with 14 bases between. The CDR3 runs to 15 residues. Germline assignment: CDR1 SGDLS and CDR2 YYNGEE.